Included here is one TCR beta chain sequence, with context. Antigen specificity is unknown. The CDR3 contains 15 residues. V dropped 6 bases and J dropped 4; count of bases not matched to a gene: 5. Looked up from germline, CDR1 is MNHNS and CDR2 is SASEGT. The entry originates in a study of cytomegalovirus exposure and HLA in healthy donors. The PCR contained 60 Vbeta and 13 Jbeta primers. The protocol was immunoSEQ multiplex PCR, while the TCRdb copy is restricted to in-frame clones and leaves out a portion. The data contain more than 150,000 clones, more than 75% of them singletons. Regarding donors, all were healthy bone marrow donors. While unrecorded immune exposures were likely, the donors were nominally healthy when sampled. Overall study findings and caveats: Later analysis showed most CMV-associated TCR beta chains appearing HLA-restricted. TCR beta V- and J-gene trimming, according to a later analysis, was linked to a missense DCLRE1C variant.

The receptor was derived from a woman aged 25 to 39 in good health and CMV-seropositive. Sequencing was done on a sample of PBMCs. The V gene is TRBV6-1, the J gene TRBJ1-5; 11 bases are a match to TRBD1. The CDR3 protein is CASRFGQGANQPQHF. The DNA of the CDR3 is TGTGCCAGCAGATTCGGACAGGGGGCGAATCAGCCCCAGCATTTT.